This is a list of T cell receptor beta chains from one sample in a study of blood T cell repertoires in COVID-19. Assay used: immunoSEQ multiplex PCR; TCRdb lists only in-frame clones, some missing. Of about 200,000 clones listed, about 80% are singletons. The sequencing input was peripheral blood. Receptors originate from a man in his 60s with acute or convalescent COVID-19. The CDR3 runs from the conserved cysteine through the conserved F or W.

V gene: TRBV7-2
CDR3 protein: CASSPTGGQRMNTEAFF

V gene: TRBV19
CDR3 protein: CASSTRTDYGYTF

V gene: TRBV3-1/TRBV3-2
CDR3 protein: CASSPDREIDEQYF

V gene: TRBV2
CDR3 protein: CASRDGQGVNAEAFF

V gene: TRBV12-3/TRBV12-4
CDR3 protein: CASSSGRAHEQYF

V gene: TRBV14
CDR3 protein: CASSPSWTGQTNYGYTF

V gene: TRBV9
CDR3 protein: CASSVGSVAGDTQYF

V gene: TRBV15
CDR3 protein: CATSRGRDRGFYGYTF

V gene: TRBV30
CDR3 protein: CAWSQGTADQPQHF

V gene: TRBV5-1
CDR3 protein: CASTTGTAFYEQYF

V gene: TRBV7-9
CDR3 protein: CASSFGAVDGYTF

V gene: TRBV4-1
CDR3 protein: CASSPPNTGELFF

V gene: TRBV29-1
CDR3 protein: CSVGQAPNQPQHF

V gene: TRBV4-1
CDR3 protein: CASSQDGLAGGPSSYNEQFF

V gene: TRBV19
CDR3 protein: CASSIDRGSVQPQHF

V gene: TRBV19
CDR3 protein: CASSTGTDYNEQFF

V gene: TRBV24-1
CDR3 protein: CATSDQRTGGVYGYTF

V gene: TRBV10-3
CDR3 protein: CAISGTRGGSNSPLHF

V gene: TRBV7-3
CDR3 protein: CASSLGLAGVNEQFF

V gene: TRBV6-2/TRBV6-3
CDR3 protein: CASSSRGGGMNTEAFF

V gene: TRBV4-2
CDR3 protein: CASSQGGGYTF

V gene: TRBV5-1
CDR3 protein: CASSSIAGGLGTGELFF

V gene: TRBV6-5
CDR3 protein: CASSYYSNSPLHF

V gene: TRBV3-1/TRBV3-2
CDR3 protein: CASSPSDLDAEAFF

V gene: TRBV6-5
CDR3 protein: CASSYSNLGGLYGYTF

V gene: TRBV5-4
CDR3 protein: CASSSGQGSDTQYF

V gene: TRBV4-3
CDR3 protein: CASSPTTGLGEQFF